Shown below are 4 T cell receptor beta chains from a single sample sequenced in a study of blood T cells in healthy people across ages. With a J-beta primer mix and a sample-barcoded 5' primer, a second PCR ran about 7 to 11 cycles. MiXCR was run by TCRdb on the 5' RACE reads, yielding one entry per CDR3 protein. The sample carries around 780,000 distinct CDR3 sequences, around three fifths recorded once. The specimen was blood. These receptors came from a man aged 35-49 years in good health.

The chain carries TRBV7-2 and TRBJ2-4, with D perhaps matching TRBD1 or TRBD2 (5 bases each). The CDR3 has 14 amino acids. Germline CDR1 is SGHTA and CDR2 is FQGNSA. V was clipped by 4 bases and J by 13 bases, with 20 bases between them. As DNA, the CDR3 is TGTGCCAGCAGCTCCCGGGACGGCTCCTACGGGCAGTACTTC. This codes for CASSSRDGSYGQYF.

V usage is TRBV10-3 and J usage is TRBJ2-5; D is unresolved. The ends were cut back, 7 bases at V and 3 bases at J, with 12 bases in the middle. The germline gives CDR1 ENHRY, CDR2 SYGVKD. CDR3 length equals 13 residues. The CDR3, as DNA: TGTGCCATCAAAGGGAACGGAAAAGAGACCCAGTACTTC. This translates into CAIKGNGKETQYF.

The chain links TRBV15 to TRBJ2-5, with D maybe TRBD1 (6 bases). CDR1 is LNHNV, CDR2 YYDKDF, per germline (reference sequence). V lost 1 base, J lost 3 bases, and 9 bases lay in between. CDR3 length: 14 amino acids. CDR3 coding DNA: TGTGCCACCAGCAGAGCAAGGACAGAAGAGACCCAGTACTTC. Translation gives CATSRARTEETQYF.

This chain joins TRBV7-6 and TRBJ2-1, with 9 bases lining up with TRBD1. The germline CDR1 and CDR2 sequences are SGHVS and FNYEAQ. CDR3 length: 14 amino acids. J was trimmed by 6 bases and V by 5 bases; bases with no gene match: 5. The CDR3 DNA is TGTGCCAGCAGCCCCGGGACAGGGATCAATGAGCAGTTCTTC. Protein: CASSPGTGINEQFF.